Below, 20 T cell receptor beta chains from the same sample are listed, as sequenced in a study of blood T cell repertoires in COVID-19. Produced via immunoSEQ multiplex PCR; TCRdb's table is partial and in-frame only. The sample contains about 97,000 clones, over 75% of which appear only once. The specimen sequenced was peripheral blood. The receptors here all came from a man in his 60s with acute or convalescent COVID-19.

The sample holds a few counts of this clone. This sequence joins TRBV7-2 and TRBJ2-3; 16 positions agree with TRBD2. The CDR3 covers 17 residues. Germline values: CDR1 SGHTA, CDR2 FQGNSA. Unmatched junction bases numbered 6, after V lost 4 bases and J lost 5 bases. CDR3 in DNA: TGTGCCAGCAGCTCGGGGACTAGCGGGGGGGCGGTAGATACGCAGTATTTT. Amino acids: CASSSGTSGGAVDTQYF.

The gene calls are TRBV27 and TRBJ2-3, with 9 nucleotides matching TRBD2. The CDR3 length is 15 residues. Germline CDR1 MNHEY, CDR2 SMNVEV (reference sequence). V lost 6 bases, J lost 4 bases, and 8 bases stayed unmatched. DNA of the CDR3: TGTGCCAGCAGGGGGCAGGTAGCGGGAGCAGATACGCAGTATTTT. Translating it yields CASRGQVAGADTQYF.

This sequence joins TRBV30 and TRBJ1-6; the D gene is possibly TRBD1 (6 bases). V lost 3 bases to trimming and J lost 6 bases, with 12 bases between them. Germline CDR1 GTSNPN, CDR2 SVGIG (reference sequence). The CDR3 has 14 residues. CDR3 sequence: CAWRVQGPNSPLHF. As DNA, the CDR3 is TGTGCCTGGAGGGTTCAGGGGCCTAATTCACCCCTCCACTTT. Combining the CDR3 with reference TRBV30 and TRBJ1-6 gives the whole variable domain SQTIHQWPATLVQPVGSPLSLECTVEGTSNPNLYWYRQAAGRGLQLLFYSVGIGQISSEVPQNLSASRPQDRQFILSSKKLLLSDSGFYLCAWRVQGPNSPLHFGNGTRLTVT.

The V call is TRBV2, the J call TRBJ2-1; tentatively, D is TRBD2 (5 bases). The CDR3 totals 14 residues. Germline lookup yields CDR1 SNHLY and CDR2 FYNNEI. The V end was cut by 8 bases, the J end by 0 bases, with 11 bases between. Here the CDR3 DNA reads TGTGCCAGCGCAGCGGCGAGCTCCTACAATGAGCAGTTCTTC. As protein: CASAAASSYNEQFF.

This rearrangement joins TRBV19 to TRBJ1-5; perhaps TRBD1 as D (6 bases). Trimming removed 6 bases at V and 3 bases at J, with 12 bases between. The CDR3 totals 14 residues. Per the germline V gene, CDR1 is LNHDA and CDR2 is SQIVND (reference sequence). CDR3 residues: CASRENRDNQPQHF. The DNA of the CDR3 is TGTGCCAGTAGGGAAAACAGGGACAATCAGCCCCAGCATTTT.

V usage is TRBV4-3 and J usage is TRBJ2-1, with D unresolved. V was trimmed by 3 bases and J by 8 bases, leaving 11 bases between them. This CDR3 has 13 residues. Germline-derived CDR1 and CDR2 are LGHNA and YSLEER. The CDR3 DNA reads TGCGCCAGCAGCCAGGGCCTCTGGGATGAGCAGTTCTTC. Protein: CASSQGLWDEQFF.

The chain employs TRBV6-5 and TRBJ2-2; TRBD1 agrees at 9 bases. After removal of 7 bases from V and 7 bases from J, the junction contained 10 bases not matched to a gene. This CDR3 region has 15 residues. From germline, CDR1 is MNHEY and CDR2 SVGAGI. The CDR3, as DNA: TGTGCCAGCACGCGGACAGGGGAGGTTAACGGGGAGCTGTTTTTT. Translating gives CASTRTGEVNGELFF.

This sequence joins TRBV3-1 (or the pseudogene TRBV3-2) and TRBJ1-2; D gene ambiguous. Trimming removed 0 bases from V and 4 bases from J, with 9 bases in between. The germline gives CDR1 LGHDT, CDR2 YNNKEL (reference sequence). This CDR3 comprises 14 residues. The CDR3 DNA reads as TGTGCCAGCAGCCAAGAATCGGTACCCTATGGCTACACCTTC. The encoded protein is CASSQESVPYGYTF.

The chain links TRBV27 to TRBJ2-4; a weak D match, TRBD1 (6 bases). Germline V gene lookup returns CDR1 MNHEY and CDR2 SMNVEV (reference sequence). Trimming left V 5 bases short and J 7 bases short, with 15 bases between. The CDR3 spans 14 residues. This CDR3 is CASSTTGSGNIQYF. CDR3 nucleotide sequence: TGTGCCAGCAGTACCACAGGGAGTGGGAACATTCAGTACTTC.

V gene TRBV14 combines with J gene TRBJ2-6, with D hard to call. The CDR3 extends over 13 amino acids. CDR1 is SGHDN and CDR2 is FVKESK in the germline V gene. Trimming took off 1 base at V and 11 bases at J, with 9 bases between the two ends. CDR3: CASSQGIPYVLTF. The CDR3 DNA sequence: TGTGCCAGCAGCCAAGGTATCCCGTACGTCCTGACTTTC.

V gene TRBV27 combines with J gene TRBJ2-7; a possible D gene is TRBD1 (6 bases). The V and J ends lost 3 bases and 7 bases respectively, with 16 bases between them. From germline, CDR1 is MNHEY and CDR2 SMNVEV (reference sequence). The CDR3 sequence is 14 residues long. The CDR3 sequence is CASSLTGALGEQYF. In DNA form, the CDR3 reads TGTGCCAGCAGTTTGACAGGAGCGCTGGGGGAGCAGTACTTC.

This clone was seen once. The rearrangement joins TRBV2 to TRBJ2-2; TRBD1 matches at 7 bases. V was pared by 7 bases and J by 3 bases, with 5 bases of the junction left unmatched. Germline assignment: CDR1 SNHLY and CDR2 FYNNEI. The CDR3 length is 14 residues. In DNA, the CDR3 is TGTGCCAGCACCCGGGACAGCTACACCGGGGAGCTGTTTTTT. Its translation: CASTRDSYTGELFF.

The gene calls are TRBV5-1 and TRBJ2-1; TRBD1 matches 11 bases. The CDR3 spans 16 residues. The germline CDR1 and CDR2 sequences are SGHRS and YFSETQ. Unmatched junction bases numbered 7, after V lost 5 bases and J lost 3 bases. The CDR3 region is CASSQPGTGGYNEQFF. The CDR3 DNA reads TGCGCCAGCAGTCAACCCGGGACAGGGGGCTACAATGAGCAGTTCTTC.

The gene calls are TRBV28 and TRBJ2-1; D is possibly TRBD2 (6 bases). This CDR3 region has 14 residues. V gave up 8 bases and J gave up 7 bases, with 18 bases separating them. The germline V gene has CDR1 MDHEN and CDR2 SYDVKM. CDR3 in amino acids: CASLWRAGVNEQFF. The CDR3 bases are TGTGCCAGCCTATGGAGGGCCGGGGTGAATGAGCAGTTCTTC.

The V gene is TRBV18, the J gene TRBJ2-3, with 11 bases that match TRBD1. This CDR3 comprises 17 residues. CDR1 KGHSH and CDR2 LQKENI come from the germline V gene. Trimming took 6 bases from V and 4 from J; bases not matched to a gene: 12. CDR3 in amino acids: CASSSIIGQGASDTQYF. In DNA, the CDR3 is TGTGCCAGCTCCTCGATCATCGGACAGGGGGCCTCAGATACGCAGTATTTT.

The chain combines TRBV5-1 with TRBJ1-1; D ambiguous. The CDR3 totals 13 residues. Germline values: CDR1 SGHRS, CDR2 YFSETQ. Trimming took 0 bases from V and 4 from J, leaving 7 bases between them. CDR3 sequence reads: CASSLAGSTEAFF. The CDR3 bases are TGCGCCAGCAGCTTGGCCGGGAGCACTGAAGCTTTCTTT.

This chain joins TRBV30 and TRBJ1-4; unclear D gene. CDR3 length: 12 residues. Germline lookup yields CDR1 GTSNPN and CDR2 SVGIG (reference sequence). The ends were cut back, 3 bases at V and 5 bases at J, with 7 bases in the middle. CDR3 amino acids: CAWSQRNEKLFF. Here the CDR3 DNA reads TGTGCCTGGAGCCAACGGAATGAAAAACTGTTTTTT. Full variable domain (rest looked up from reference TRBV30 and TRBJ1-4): SQTIHQWPATLVQPVGSPLSLECTVEGTSNPNLYWYRQAAGRGLQLLFYSVGIGQISSEVPQNLSASRPQDRQFILSSKKLLLSDSGFYLCAWSQRNEKLFFGSGTQLSVL.

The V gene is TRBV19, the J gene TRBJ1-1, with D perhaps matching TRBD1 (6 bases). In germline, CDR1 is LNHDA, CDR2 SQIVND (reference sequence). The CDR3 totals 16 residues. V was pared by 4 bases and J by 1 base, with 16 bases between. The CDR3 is CASSKTQGNGNTEAFF. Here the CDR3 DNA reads TGTGCCAGTAGTAAAACACAGGGTAACGGGAACACTGAAGCTTTCTTT.

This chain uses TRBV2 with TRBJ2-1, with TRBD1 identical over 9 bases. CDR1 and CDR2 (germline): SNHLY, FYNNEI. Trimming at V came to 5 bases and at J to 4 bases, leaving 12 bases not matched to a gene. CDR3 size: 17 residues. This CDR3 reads CASSSTPQGAGYNEQFF. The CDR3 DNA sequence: TGTGCCAGCAGTAGTACCCCACAGGGGGCAGGGTACAATGAGCAGTTCTTC.

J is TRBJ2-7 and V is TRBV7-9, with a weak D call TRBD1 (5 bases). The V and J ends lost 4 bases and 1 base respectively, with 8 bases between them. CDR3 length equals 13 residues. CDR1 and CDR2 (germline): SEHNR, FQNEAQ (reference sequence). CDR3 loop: CASSSRGSYEQYF. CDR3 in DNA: TGTGCCAGCAGCTCTAGGGGTTCCTACGAGCAGTACTTC.